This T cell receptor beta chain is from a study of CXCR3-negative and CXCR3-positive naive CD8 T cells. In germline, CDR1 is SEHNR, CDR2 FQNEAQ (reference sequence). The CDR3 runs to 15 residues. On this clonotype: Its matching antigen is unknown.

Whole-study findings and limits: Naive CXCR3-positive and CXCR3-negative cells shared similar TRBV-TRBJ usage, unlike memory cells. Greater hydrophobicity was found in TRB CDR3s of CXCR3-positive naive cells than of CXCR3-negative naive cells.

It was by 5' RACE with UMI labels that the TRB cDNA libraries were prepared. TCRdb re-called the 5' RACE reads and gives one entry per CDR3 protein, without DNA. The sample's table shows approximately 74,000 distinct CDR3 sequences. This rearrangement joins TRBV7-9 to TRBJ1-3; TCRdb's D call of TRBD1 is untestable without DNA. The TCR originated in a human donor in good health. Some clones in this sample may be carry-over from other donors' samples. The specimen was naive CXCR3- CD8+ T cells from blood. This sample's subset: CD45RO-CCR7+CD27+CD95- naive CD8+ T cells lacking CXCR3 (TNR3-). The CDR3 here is CASSPRGSSGNTIYF. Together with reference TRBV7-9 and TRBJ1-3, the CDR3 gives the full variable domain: DTGVSQNPRHKITKRGQNVTFRCDPISEHNRLYWYRQTLGQGPEFLTYFQNEAQLEKSRLLSDRFSAERPKGSFSTLEIQRTEQGDSAMYLCASSPRGSSGNTIYFGEGSWLTVV.